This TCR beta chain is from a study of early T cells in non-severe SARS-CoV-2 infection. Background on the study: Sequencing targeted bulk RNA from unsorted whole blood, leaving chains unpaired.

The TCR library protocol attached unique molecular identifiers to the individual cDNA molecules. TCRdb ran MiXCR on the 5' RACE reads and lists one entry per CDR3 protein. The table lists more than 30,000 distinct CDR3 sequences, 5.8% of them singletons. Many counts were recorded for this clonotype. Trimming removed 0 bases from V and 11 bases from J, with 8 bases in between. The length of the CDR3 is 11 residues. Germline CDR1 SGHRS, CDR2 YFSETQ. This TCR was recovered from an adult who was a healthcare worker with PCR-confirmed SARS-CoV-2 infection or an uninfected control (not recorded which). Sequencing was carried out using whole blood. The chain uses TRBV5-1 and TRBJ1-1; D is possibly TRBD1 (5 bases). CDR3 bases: TGCGCCAGCAGCTTGGGAGGGGAGGCTTTCTTT. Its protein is CASSLGGEAFF.